The rows below give T cell receptor beta chains drawn from one sample of a study of metastatic and nonmetastatic thyroid tumors. Using MiXCR, TCRdb reanalyzed the PCR reads. The table lists about 92,000 clones, 15% of them singletons. The specimen was blood. The receptor source for this set is a female donor with papillary thyroid cancer or a benign thyroid nodule (not recorded which). Some clones in this sample may be carry-over from other donors' samples. Both conserved end residues are part of each CDR3. D genes are given only for firm matches. The size entry is marked missing in some rows and otherwise reads once, few, many or a size class.

j_call v_call clone_size d_call cdr3_aa cdr3_nt
TRBJ1-1 TRBV6-1 many . CASTLTPPDTEAFF TGTGCCAGCACCTTGACACCCCCTGACACTGAAGCTTTCTTT
TRBJ2-7 TRBV28 few . CASSPAGAYEQYF TGTGCCAGCAGTCCCGCAGGAGCCTACGAGCAGTACTTC
TRBJ2-7 TRBV6-2/TRBV6-3 many . CASSYWGGELEQYF TGTGCCAGCAGTTATTGGGGCGGGGAACTCGAGCAGTACTTC
TRBJ2-1 TRBV5-1 many . CASSLASPSSYNEQFF TGCGCCAGCAGCTTGGCATCACCGAGCTCCTACAATGAGCAGTTCTTC
TRBJ1-4 TRBV5-6 many . CASSLVGSGLELFF TGTGCCAGCAGCTTGGTGGGGTCAGGGCTTGAACTGTTTTTT
TRBJ2-1 TRBV19 many . CASSKTSYNEQFF TGTGCCAGTAGTAAGACCTCCTACAATGAGCAGTTCTTC
TRBJ2-2 TRBV5-1 . . CASSMGPPERGGELFF TGCGCCAGCAGCATGGGACCGCCCGAACGGGGCGGGGAGCTGTTTTTT
TRBJ1-5 TRBV20-1 many . CSARQVSNQPQHF TGCAGTGCTCGACAGGTTAGCAATCAGCCCCAGCATTTT
TRBJ1-1 TRBV6-1 . . CASSPGRSPNTEAFF TGTGCCAGCAGTCCCGGACGGTCACCGAACACTGAAGCTTTCTTT
TRBJ1-2 TRBV20-1 many . CSARVGGGYTF TGCAGTGCTAGAGTGGGCGGGGGCTACACCTTC
TRBJ2-7 TRBV18 many TRBD2 CASSLKGGSGLAGPTYEQYF TGTGCCAGCTCACTCAAAGGGGGGTCGGGACTAGCGGGACCTACCTACGAGCAGTACTTC